This T cell receptor beta chain was sequenced in a study of early T cells in non-severe SARS-CoV-2 infection. Study-wide context: With bulk RNA from unsorted whole blood as input, sequencing yielded unpaired chains. Whole-study results and caveats: Matching with VDJdb favored anti-spike CD8 responses (missing private and CD4 specificities).

Germline V gene data show CDR1 as MNHEY and CDR2 as SMNVEV (reference sequence). This CDR3 has 14 residues. Trimming removed 4 bases at V and 3 bases at J, with 10 bases between. The TCR library protocol attached unique molecular identifiers to the individual cDNA molecules. TCRdb independently ran MiXCR on the 5' RACE reads; one entry per CDR3 protein. The profile covers just over 70,000 distinct CDR3 sequences, with around 12% appearing a single time and roughly 1.3% taken by the ten largest. This clonotype was counted ten times or more. The antigen remains undetermined. The chain carries TRBV27 and TRBJ2-1; the D gene is possibly TRBD1 (5 bases). The TCR sequence derives from an adult who was a healthcare worker with PCR-confirmed SARS-CoV-2 infection or an uninfected control (not recorded which). Input material: whole blood. Here the CDR3 reads CASSSYDSYNEQFF. The CDR3 DNA reads as TGTGCCAGCAGTTCGTACGACAGCTACAATGAGCAGTTCTTC.